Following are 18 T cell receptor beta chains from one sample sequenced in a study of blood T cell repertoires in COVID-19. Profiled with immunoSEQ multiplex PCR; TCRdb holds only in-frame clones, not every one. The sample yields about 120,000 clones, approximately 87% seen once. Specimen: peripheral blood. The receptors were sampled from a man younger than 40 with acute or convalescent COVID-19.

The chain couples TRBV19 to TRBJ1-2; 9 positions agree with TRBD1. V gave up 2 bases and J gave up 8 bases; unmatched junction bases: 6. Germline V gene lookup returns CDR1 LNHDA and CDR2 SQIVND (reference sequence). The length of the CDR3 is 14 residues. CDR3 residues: CASSILGTGNGYTF. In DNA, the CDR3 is TGTGCCAGTAGTATACTGGGGACAGGGAACGGCTACACCTTC.

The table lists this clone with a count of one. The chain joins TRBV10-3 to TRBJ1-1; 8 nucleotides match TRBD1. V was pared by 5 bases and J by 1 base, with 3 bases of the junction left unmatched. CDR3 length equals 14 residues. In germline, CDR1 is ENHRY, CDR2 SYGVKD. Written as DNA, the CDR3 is TGTGCCATCAGTACGGGACAGGCGAACACTGAAGCTTTCTTT. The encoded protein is CAISTGQANTEAFF.

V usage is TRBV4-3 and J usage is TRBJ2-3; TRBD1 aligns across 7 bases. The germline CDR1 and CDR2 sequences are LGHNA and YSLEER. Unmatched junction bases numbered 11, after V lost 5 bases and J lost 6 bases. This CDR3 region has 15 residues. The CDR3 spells CASSVNLDRVDTQYF. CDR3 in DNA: TGCGCCAGCAGCGTAAACCTTGACAGGGTGGATACGCAGTATTTT.

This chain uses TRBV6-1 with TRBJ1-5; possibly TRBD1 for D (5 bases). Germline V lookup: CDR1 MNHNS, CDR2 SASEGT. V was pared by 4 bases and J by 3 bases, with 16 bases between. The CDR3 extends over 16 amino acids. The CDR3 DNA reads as TGTGCCAGCAGTGGGGGGGGTGACAGAGTCAATCAGCCCCAGCATTTT. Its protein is CASSGGGDRVNQPQHF.

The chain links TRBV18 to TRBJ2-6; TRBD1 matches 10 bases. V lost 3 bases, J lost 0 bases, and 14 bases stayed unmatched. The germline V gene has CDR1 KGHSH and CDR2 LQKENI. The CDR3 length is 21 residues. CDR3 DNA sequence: TGTGCCAGCTCACCTTTCCCGGACCCGGGACAGGGGACCTCTGGGGCCAACGTCCTGACTTTC. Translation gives CASSPFPDPGQGTSGANVLTF.

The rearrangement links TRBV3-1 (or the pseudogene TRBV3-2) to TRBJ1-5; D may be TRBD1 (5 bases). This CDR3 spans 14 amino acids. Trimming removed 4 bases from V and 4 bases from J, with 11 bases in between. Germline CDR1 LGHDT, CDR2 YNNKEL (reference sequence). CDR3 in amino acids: CASSLQGRNQPQHF. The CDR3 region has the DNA TGTGCCAGCAGCCTTCAGGGCCGGAATCAGCCCCAGCATTTT.

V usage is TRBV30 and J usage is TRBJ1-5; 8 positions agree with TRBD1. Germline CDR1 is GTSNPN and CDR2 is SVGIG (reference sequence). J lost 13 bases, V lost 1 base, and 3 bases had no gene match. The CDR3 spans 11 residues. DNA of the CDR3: TGTGCCTGGAGTGCTGGACAGGGACAGCATTTT. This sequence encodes CAWSAGQGQHF.

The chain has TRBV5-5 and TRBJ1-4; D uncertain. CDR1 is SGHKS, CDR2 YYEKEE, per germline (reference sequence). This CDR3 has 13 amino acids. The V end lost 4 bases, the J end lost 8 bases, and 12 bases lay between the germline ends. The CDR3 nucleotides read TGTGCCAGCAGCCGATCCCGGTGGGAAAAACTGTTTTTT. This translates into CASSRSRWEKLFF.

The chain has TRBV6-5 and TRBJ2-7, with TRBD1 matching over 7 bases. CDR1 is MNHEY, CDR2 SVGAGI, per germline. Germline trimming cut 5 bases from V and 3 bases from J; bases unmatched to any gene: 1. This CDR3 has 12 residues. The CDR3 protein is CASSRQGYEQYF. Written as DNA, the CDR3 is TGTGCCAGCAGTCGACAGGGCTACGAGCAGTACTTC.

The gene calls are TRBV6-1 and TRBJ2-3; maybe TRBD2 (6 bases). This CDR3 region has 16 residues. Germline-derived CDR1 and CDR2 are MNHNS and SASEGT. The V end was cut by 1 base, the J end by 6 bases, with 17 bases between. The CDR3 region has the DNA TGTGCCAGCAGTGAAGATCCGGTAGTTCGGGGGGATACGCAGTATTTT. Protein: CASSEDPVVRGDTQYF.

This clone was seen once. The CDR3 spells CASSPNHGSGVSYEQYV. CDR3 sequence (DNA): TGCGCCAGCAGCCCCAACCATGGTAGCGGGGTCTCCTACGAGCAGTACGTC. The rearrangement joins TRBV4-1 to TRBJ2-7, with TRBD2 matching over 8 bases. This CDR3 is built from 17 residues. CDR1 is MGHRA and CDR2 is YSYEKL in the germline V gene. With 4 bases clipped from V and 0 bases from J, the junction kept 11 bases outside the gene matches.

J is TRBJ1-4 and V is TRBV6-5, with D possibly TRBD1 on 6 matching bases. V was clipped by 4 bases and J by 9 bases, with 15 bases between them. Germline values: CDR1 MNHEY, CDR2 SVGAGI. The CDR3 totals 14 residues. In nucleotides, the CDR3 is TGTGCCAGCAGTTCGGGGGGAGGGGGTCAAAAACTGTTTTTT. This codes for CASSSGGGGQKLFF.

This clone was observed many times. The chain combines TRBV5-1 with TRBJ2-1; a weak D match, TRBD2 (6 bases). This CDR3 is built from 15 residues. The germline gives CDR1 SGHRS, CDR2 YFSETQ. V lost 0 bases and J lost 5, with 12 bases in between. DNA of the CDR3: TGCGCCAGCAGCTTGGCCGCGGGACCTAACAATGAGCAGTTCTTC. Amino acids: CASSLAAGPNNEQFF. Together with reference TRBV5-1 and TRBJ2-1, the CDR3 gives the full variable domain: KAGVTQTPRYLIKTRGQQVTLSCSPISGHRSVSWYQQTPGQGLQFLFEYFSETQRNKGNFPGRFSGRQFSNSRSEMNVSTLELGDSALYLCASSLAAGPNNEQFFGPGTRLTVL.

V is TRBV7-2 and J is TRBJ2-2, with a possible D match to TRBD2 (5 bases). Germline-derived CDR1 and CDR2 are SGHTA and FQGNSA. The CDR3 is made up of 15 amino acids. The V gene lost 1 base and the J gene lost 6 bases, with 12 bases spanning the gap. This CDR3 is CASSLGRAGAGELFF. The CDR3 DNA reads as TGTGCCAGCAGCTTAGGGCGGGCCGGGGCCGGGGAGCTGTTTTTT.

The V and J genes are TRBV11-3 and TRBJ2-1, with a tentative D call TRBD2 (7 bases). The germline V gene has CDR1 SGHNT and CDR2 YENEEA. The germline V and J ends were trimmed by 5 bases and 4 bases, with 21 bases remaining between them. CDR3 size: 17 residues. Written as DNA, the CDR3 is TGTGCCAGCAGCGCTAGCGGTTGGGAGGGGGGGTACAATGAGCAGTTCTTC. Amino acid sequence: CASSASGWEGGYNEQFF.

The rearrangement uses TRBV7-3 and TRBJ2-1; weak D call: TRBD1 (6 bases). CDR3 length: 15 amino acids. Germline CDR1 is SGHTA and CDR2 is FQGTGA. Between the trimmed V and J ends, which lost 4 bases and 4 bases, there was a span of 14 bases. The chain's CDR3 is CASSYQQGLYNEQFF. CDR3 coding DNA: TGTGCCAGCAGCTACCAACAGGGTCTATACAATGAGCAGTTCTTC.

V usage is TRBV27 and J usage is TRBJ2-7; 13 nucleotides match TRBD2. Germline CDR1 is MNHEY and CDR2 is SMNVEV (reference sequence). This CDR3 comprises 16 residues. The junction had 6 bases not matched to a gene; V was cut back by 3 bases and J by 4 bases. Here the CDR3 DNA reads TGTGCCAGCAGTTTCACCGGGACTAGCGGGATATACGAGCAGTACGTC. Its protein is CASSFTGTSGIYEQYV.

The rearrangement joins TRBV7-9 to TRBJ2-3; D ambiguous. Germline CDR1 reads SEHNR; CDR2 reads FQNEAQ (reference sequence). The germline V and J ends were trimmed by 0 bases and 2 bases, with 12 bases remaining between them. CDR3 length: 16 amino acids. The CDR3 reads CASSLAGDTSTDTQYF. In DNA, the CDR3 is TGTGCCAGCAGCTTAGCGGGCGATACCTCCACAGATACGCAGTATTTT.